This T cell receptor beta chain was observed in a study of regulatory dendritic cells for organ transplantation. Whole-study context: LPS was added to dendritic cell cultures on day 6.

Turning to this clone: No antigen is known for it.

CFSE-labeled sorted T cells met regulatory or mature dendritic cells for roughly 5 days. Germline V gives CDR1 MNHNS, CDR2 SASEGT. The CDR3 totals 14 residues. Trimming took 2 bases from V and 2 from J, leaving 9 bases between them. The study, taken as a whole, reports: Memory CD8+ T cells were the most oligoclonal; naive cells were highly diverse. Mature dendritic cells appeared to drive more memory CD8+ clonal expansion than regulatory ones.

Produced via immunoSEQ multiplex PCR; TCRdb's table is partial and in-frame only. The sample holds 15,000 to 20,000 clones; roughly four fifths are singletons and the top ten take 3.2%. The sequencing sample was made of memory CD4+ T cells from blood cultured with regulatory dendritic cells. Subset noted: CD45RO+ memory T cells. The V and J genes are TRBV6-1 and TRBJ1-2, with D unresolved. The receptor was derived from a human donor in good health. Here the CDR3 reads CASSELGGNYGYTF. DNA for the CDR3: TGTGCCAGCAGTGAATTGGGAGGGAACTATGGCTACACCTTC.